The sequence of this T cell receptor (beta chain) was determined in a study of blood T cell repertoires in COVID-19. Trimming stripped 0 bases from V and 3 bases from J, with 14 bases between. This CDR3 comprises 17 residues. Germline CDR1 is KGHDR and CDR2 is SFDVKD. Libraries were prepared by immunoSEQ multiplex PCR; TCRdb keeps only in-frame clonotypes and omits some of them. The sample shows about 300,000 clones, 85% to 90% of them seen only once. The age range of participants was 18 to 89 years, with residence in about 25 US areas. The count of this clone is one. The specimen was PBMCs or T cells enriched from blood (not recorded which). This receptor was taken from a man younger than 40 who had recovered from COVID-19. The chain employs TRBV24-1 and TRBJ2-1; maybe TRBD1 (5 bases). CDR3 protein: CATSDLMWRQNYNEQFF. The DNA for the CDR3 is TGTGCCACCAGTGATTTGATGTGGAGACAGAACTACAATGAGCAGTTCTTC.